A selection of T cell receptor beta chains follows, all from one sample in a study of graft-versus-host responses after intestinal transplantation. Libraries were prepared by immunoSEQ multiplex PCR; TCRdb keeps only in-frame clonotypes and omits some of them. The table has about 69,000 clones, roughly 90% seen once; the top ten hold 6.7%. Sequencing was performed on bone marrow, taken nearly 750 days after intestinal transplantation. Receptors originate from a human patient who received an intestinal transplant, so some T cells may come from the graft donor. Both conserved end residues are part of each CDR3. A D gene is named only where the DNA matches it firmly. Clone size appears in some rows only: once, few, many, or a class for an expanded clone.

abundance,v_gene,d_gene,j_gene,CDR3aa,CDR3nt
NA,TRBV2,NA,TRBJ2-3,CASSTDTQYF,TGTGCCAGCAGTACAGATACGCAGTATTTT
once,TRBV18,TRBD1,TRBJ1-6,CASSAIPGQGGSPLHF,TGTGCCAGCTCAGCGATACCGGGACAGGGCGGATCACCCCTCCACTTT
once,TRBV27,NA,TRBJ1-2,CASSRNGQFIYGYTF,TGTGCCAGCAGCAGAAACGGACAATTTATCTATGGCTACACCTTC
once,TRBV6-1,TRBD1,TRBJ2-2,CASSDRDRGLTGELFF,TGTGCCAGCAGTGACCGGGACAGGGGTTTAACCGGGGAGCTGTTTTTT
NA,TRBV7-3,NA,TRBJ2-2,CASSSPGGSRTGELFF,TGTGCCAGCAGCTCCCCCGGAGGGTCGCGCACCGGGGAGCTGTTTTTT
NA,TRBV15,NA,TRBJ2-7,CATSIQGQHYEQYF,TGTGCCACCAGCATCCAAGGACAGCACTACGAGCAGTACTTC
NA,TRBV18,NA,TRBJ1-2,CASSLRDRLRGYGYTF,TGTGCCAGCTCACTTCGAGACCGACTACGGGGTTATGGCTACACCTTC
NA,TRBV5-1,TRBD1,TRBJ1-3,CASSSELRDSRSGNTIYF,TGCGCCAGCAGCTCCGAATTAAGGGACAGTCGGTCTGGAAACACCATATATTTT
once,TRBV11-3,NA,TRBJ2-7,CASSLDLGYEQYF,TGTGCCAGCAGCTTAGATCTGGGCTACGAGCAGTACTTC
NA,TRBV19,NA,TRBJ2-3,CASSISLTDTQYF,TGTGCCAGTAGTATATCGCTAACAGATACGCAGTATTTT
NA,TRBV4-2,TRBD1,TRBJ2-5,CASRPTGQGLQETQYF,TGTGCCAGCAGACCAACAGGACAGGGGCTACAAGAGACCCAGTACTTC
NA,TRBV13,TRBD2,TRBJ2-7,CASSQGLNYEQYF,TGTGCCAGCAGCCAGGGACTAAACTACGAGCAGTACTTC
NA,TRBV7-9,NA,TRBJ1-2,CASTPTGAYGYTF,TGTGCCAGCACCCCCACGGGGGCATATGGCTACACCTTC
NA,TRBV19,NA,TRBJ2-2,CASHGGLANTGELFF,TGTGCCAGTCACGGTGGATTAGCGAACACCGGGGAGCTGTTTTTT
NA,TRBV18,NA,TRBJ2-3,CASSRRAFGTDTQYF,TGTGCCAGCTCACGACGCGCATTCGGCACAGATACGCAGTATTTT
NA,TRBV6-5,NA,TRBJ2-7,CASRDRTYEQYF,TGTGCCAGCCGAGACAGGACCTACGAGCAGTACTTC
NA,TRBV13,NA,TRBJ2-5,CASSLEGGEETQYF,TGTGCCAGCAGCTTAGAGGGAGGTGAAGAGACCCAGTACTTC
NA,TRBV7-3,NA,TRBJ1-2,CASSLVSGAGGYTF,TGTGCCAGCAGCTTAGTCTCAGGGGCAGGTGGCTACACCTTC
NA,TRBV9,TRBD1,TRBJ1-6,CASSVGQGYSPLHF,TGTGCCAGCAGCGTAGGACAGGGTTACTCACCCCTCCACTTT
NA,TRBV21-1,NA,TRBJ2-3,CASSSYLDTQYF,TGTGCCAGCAGCTCCTACTTAGATACGCAGTATTTT
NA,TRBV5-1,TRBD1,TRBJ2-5,CASSSDREGETQYF,TGCGCCAGCAGCTCCGACAGGGAAGGGGAGACCCAGTACTTC
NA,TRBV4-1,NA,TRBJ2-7,CASSQDQGYEQYF,TGCGCCAGCAGCCAAGACCAGGGATACGAGCAGTACTTC
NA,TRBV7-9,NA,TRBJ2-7,CASSLSASNYEQYF,TGTGCCAGCAGCTTATCAGCCAGCAACTACGAGCAGTACTTC
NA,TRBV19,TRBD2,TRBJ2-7,CATSSGSEQYF,TGTGCCACCTCTAGCGGGAGCGAGCAGTACTTC
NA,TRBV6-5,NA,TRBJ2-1,CASSLWLSTYNEQFF,TGTGCCAGCAGTTTATGGCTAAGTACCTACAATGAGCAGTTCTTC
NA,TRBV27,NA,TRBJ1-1,CASSAGRPEMNTEAFF,TGTGCCAGCAGTGCGGGACGGCCAGAAATGAACACTGAAGCTTTCTTT
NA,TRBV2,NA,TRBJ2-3,CASSVGPSRPTDTQYF,TGTGCCAGCAGTGTCGGCCCATCACGACCCACAGATACGCAGTATTTT
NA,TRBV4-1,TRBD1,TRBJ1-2,CASSQSWGQRSYGYTF,TGCGCCAGCAGCCAATCTTGGGGACAGCGGTCCTATGGCTACACCTTC
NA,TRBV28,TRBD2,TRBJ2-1,CASPPAGSSYNEQFF,TGTGCCAGCCCCCCAGCGGGGAGCTCCTACAATGAGCAGTTCTTC
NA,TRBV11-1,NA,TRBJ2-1,CASSQGGTSGVGEQFF,TGTGCCAGCAGCCAAGGGGGAACCAGCGGGGTAGGAGAGCAGTTCTTC
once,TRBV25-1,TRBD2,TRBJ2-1,CASSDGGAYNEQFF,TGTGCCAGCAGTGACGGGGGGGCCTACAATGAGCAGTTCTTC
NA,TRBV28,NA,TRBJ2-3,CASQKQRGITDTQYF,TGTGCCAGCCAGAAACAACGGGGGATCACAGATACGCAGTATTTT
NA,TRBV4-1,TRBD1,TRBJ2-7,CASSQEKGTEGYEQYF,TGCGCCAGCAGCCAAGAAAAAGGGACAGAGGGCTACGAGCAGTACTTC
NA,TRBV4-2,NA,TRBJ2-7,CASSQEASLYEQYF,TGTGCCAGCAGCCAAGAAGCTAGCTTATACGAGCAGTACTTC
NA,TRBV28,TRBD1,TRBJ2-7,CASTLTGVEYEQYF,TGTGCCAGCACCTTGACAGGGGTTGAGTACGAGCAGTACTTC
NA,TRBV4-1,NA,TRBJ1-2,CASSQEPWGRAYNYGYTF,TGCGCCAGCAGCCAAGAGCCCTGGGGCAGAGCGTATAACTATGGCTACACCTTC
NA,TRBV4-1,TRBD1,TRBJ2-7,CASSPHVGQGGGYEQYF,TGCGCCAGCAGCCCACATGTCGGACAGGGGGGAGGTTACGAGCAGTACTTC